This passage covers 15 T cell receptor beta chains from one sample sequenced in a study of blood T cells in healthy people across ages. Alongside a J-beta primer mix, a sample-barcoded 5' primer served in a second PCR lasting about 6 to 12 cycles. TCRdb redid the calling of the 5' RACE reads with MiXCR, one entry per CDR3 protein. Seen here are 750,000 or so distinct CDR3 sequences, about 25% observed once, and the top ten hold around 9.2%. The sample also formed part of further work on T cells of mothers and their children.

Sequencing was done on a sample of blood. All receptors derive from a boy between 10 and 17 years old in good health.

This chain connects TRBV6-6 to TRBJ1-2; 10 bases agree with TRBD1. V dropped 5 bases and J dropped 2; count of bases not matched to a gene: 5. Germline V gene data show CDR1 as MNHNY and CDR2 as SVGAGI (reference sequence). The CDR3 sequence is 15 residues long. CDR3 sequence: CASSVDRGLNYGYTF. DNA for the CDR3: TGTGCCAGCAGTGTGGACAGGGGGTTGAACTATGGCTACACCTTC.

There are a few counts of this clonotype. The chain carries TRBV20-1 and TRBJ2-1; 10 positions match TRBD1. The germline gives CDR1 DFQATT, CDR2 SNEGSKA (reference sequence). The V gene end was trimmed by 6 bases and the J gene end by 2 bases; junction bases not matched to a gene: 10. The CDR3 spans 16 residues. The CDR3 DNA reads TGCAGTGCCAAGGCCGGGACAGGGGTCGCCTACAATGAGCAGTTCTTC. Translating it yields CSAKAGTGVAYNEQFF.

The chain carries TRBV6-5 and TRBJ2-5; 11 bases are a match to TRBD2. This CDR3 has 16 residues. CDR1 and CDR2 (germline): MNHEY, SVGAGI. Trimming removed 2 bases from V and 1 base from J; junction bases left unmatched: 3. The CDR3 DNA reads TGTGCCAGCAGTTACCAACTAGCGGGAGTCCAAGAGACCCAGTACTTC. Its protein product is CASSYQLAGVQETQYF.

The table lists this clonotype with a few counts. This chain uses TRBV7-2 with TRBJ2-5; 7 nucleotides align to TRBD2. Trimming took 6 bases from V and 5 from J; bases not matched to a gene: 12. Germline V gene sequence: CDR1 SGHTA, CDR2 FQGNSA. The CDR3 is 15 amino acids. The CDR3 DNA reads TGTGCCAGCAGAGTGCGTAGCGGGTGGGATGAGACCCAGTACTTC. Translated, it gives CASRVRSGWDETQYF.

The chain employs TRBV24-1 and TRBJ1-5, with a weak D call TRBD1 (5 bases). V shed 2 bases and J shed 2 bases, with 15 bases lying between them. This CDR3 is 17 amino acids long. Germline CDR1 and CDR2: KGHDR and SFDVKD. In DNA form, the CDR3 reads TGTGCCACCAGTGATTCGACAGTACTGGTTGGCAATCAGCCCCAGCATTTT. Encoded protein: CATSDSTVLVGNQPQHF.

This clonotype has only a few counts. The chain carries TRBV20-1 and TRBJ1-2; the D gene is possibly TRBD1 (6 bases). The V end lost 6 bases, the J end lost 8 bases, and 19 bases lay between the germline ends. The CDR3 is 13 residues long. Germline CDR1 DFQATT, CDR2 SNEGSKA (reference sequence). CDR3 nucleotide sequence: TGCAGTGCGGGTAGAGTGGGACACACCGGCTACACCTTC. This sequence encodes CSAGRVGHTGYTF.

CDR3 protein: CASSEGGAGEKLFF. The CDR3 DNA reads as TGCGCCAGCAGTGAGGGGGGTGCTGGAGAAAAACTGTTTTTT. The rearrangement uses TRBV10-1 and TRBJ1-4; possibly TRBD1 for D (5 bases). CDR1 and CDR2 (germline): WNHNN, SYGVQD (reference sequence). This CDR3 has 14 amino acids. The germline V and J ends were trimmed by 2 bases and 8 bases, with 12 bases remaining between them.

This clonotype occurred a few times. The gene calls are TRBV12-3 or TRBV12-4 and TRBJ2-2, with 9 bases identical to TRBD2. The CDR3 is 16 amino acids. Germline trimming cut 2 bases from V and 5 bases from J; bases unmatched to any gene: 6. DNA for the CDR3: TGTGCCAGCAGTTTACCGGGTCTAGCGGGAACCGGGGAGCTGTTTTTT. Amino acids: CASSLPGLAGTGELFF.

In its sample, this clonotype was seen a few times. This chain links TRBV7-2 with TRBJ2-7; no clear D. Germline V gives CDR1 SGHTA, CDR2 FQGNSA. The CDR3 runs 14 residues. The V gene lost 4 bases and the J gene lost 2 bases, with 12 bases spanning the gap. CDR3 residues: CASSYHSFPYEQYF. CDR3 nucleotides: TGTGCCAGCAGCTACCATAGCTTTCCCTACGAGCAGTACTTC.

The chain couples TRBV28 to TRBJ2-3, with unresolved D. Germline-derived CDR1 and CDR2 are MDHEN and SYDVKM. Between the trimmed V and J ends, which lost 6 bases and 2 bases, there was a span of 21 bases. The CDR3 spans 17 residues. In nucleotides, the CDR3 is TGTGCCAGCAGAAAATATTTGGGCAGCTTGATCACAGATACGCAGTATTTT. Its protein product is CASRKYLGSLITDTQYF.

The chain has TRBV15 and TRBJ2-5; D gene uncertain. V lost 0 bases, J lost 2 bases, and 7 bases lay in between. The CDR3 sequence is 14 residues long. Germline values: CDR1 LNHNV, CDR2 YYDKDF (reference sequence). The CDR3 DNA sequence: TGTGCCACCAGCAGAGACCAGTGGCAAGAGACCCAGTACTTC. Its translation is CATSRDQWQETQYF.

This clonotype was observed a few times. The J gene is TRBJ2-7, the V gene TRBV20-1, with TRBD1 matching over 10 bases. Germline CDR1 is DFQATT and CDR2 is SNEGSKA (reference sequence). Unmatched junction bases numbered 13, after V lost 6 bases and J lost 5 bases. The CDR3 spans 15 residues. The CDR3 DNA follows: TGCAGTGCACGGGGTGTCGACAGGGGGCATGACGAGCAGTACTTC. Residues: CSARGVDRGHDEQYF.

This clonotype was found a few times. The rearrangement links TRBV3-1 to TRBJ2-1; D call uncertain. This CDR3 has 15 amino acids. The germline V gene has CDR1 LGHDT and CDR2 YNNKEL (reference sequence). The V end was cut by 1 base, the J end by 3 bases, with 10 bases between. The CDR3 region has the DNA TGTGCCAGCAGCCAAGTCTGGGGTAACTACAATGAGCAGTTCTTC. This sequence encodes CASSQVWGNYNEQFF.

The chain carries TRBV9 and TRBJ1-2; D unclear. The CDR3 contains 14 residues. V lost 3 bases and J lost 2, with 11 bases in between. Germline CDR1 reads SGDLS; CDR2 reads YYNGEE. The CDR3 region is CASSEVGPNYGYTF. As DNA, the CDR3 is TGTGCCAGCAGCGAGGTTGGGCCGAACTATGGCTACACCTTC.

The V gene is TRBV7-2, the J gene TRBJ2-3, with a tentative D call TRBD2 (6 bases). CDR3 length equals 16 residues. V lost 7 bases and J 1 base, leaving 18 bases between the germline ends. The V gene's germline CDR1 is SGHTA and CDR2 FQGNSA. This CDR3 is CASTEGGAGRTDTQYF. CDR3 coding DNA: TGTGCCAGCACCGAGGGAGGCGCGGGACGCACAGATACGCAGTATTTT.